The sequence of this T cell receptor (beta chain) was determined in a study of radiation and T cells in renal cell carcinoma. The study, taken as a whole, reports: In blood, top tumor clones expanded by 2 weeks, shrinking by 4.

Germline CDR1 reads MNHEY; CDR2 reads SMNVEV (reference sequence). V lost 8 bases to trimming and J lost 4 bases, with 8 bases between them. The CDR3 is made up of 11 amino acids. Comments on this clone: Its specificity is unknown.

Data came from immunoSEQ multiplex PCR; TCRdb stores just in-frame clones and leaves some out. The data hold around 120,000 clones, with approximately 78% observed a single time. Noted time point: blood 2 weeks post-SBRT. Specified treatment: 15 Gy SBRT to primary tumor, nephrectomy 4 weeks later. Serial blood draws occurred at baseline and 2 and 4 weeks post-SBRT. This chain links TRBV27 with TRBJ1-1; D is ambiguous. Material: blood, obtained from a patient whose treatment included radiotherapy and nephrectomy. This sequence originates from a woman aged 55-70 years with renal cell carcinoma. For the CDR3, the DNA is TGTGCCAGCGAAGGCGGCACTGAAGCTTTCTTT. It is translated as CASEGGTEAFF.